This TCR beta chain emerged from a study of blood T cell repertoires in COVID-19. For the study at large: Donors in the United States, Italy and Spain gave samples during acute or convalescent COVID-19.

Looked up from germline, CDR1 is MNHEY and CDR2 is SMNVEV (reference sequence). The CDR3 loop spans 15 amino acids. V lost 2 bases and J 4 bases, leaving 12 bases between the germline ends. Authors' processing steps: The authors estimated nucleated cell counts from reference gene primer amplification. Only in-frame clones appear in the TCRdb table, and some are missing; sequencing was by immunoSEQ multiplex PCR. The V and J calls and clone size are taken from that table; D and trimming were inferred from the DNA. The sample yields about 58,000 clones, 89% seen once. This clonotype was sampled from a woman aged 55-75 years with active COVID-19. V is TRBV27 and J is TRBJ2-1; the D gene is possibly TRBD1 (6 bases). Sequencing was done on a sample of peripheral blood. The CDR3 loop reads CASSLKGQLYNEQFF. CDR3 coding DNA: TGTGCCAGCAGTTTAAAAGGACAGCTATACAATGAGCAGTTCTTC.